The TCR beta chain under discussion was sequenced for a study of Graves' ophthalmopathy and Graves' hyperthyroidism. On the study more broadly: The blood sample was drawn at first diagnosis and before any treatment.

Amplified material comprised TCR beta CDR3 regions derived from RNA transcripts. An opening RT-PCR round employed HTBI primers and preceded a second-round multiplex PCR. TCRdb redid the calling of the multiplex PCR reads with MiXCR, one entry per CDR3 protein. In the table there are hundreds of thousands of distinct CDR3 sequences, 35% to 50% of which are singletons. About this clonotype itself: Its antigen is currently unknown. This sequence may be a read error, since a much larger clone differs from it by one base.

Regarding the study as a whole: Most expanded clonotypes from thyroid (those above 0.001 frequency) were also found in blood.

The sequence was collected from an adult man with Graves' ophthalmopathy. Specimen: peripheral blood.

The DNA for the CDR3 is TGTGCCAGCAGTTTCGAGGCAGGAAGCTCTGGGGCCAACGTCCTGACTTTC. Translation: CASSFEAGSSGANVLTF. The chain joins TRBV12-3 or TRBV12-4 to TRBJ2-6; no reliable D call. This CDR3 contains 17 residues. Deletions cut 3 bases from V and 0 bases from J, with 12 bases between.